This entry lists 3 T cell receptor beta chains sequenced from one sample in a study of shared clonotypes between healthy human individuals. Naivety among CD8 cells was defined by CD45RO negativity and positive CCR7 selection, thereby excluding terminally differentiated effector memory CD45RA+ cells. The data were produced by immunoSEQ multiplex PCR, yet TCRdb's version contains in-frame clones alone and is incomplete. This table has roughly 2,000,000 clones, about 94% appearing once. Sequencing used naive CD8+ T cells sorted from blood. The source of these receptors is a man aged 18 to 29 in good health.

With respect to this clone: Other DNA sequences within the sample encode an identical CDR3. The rearrangement joins TRBV6-5 to TRBJ2-3; perhaps TRBD1 as D (6 bases). Germline values: CDR1 MNHEY, CDR2 SVGAGI. V was pared by 2 bases and J by 1 base, with 10 bases between. This CDR3 is built from 15 residues. In DNA, the CDR3 is TGTGCCAGCAGTTACGGTGGGGGCCGCACAGATACGCAGTATTTT. Translating it yields CASSYGGGRTDTQYF.

The genes are TRBV6-5 and TRBJ1-1; tentative D call: TRBD1 (5 bases). CDR1 and CDR2 from the germline V gene are MNHEY and SVGAGI. V was shortened by 1 base and J by 4 bases, with 16 bases between the two germline ends. The CDR3 extends over 16 amino acids. The chain's CDR3 is CASSYLNDRGGTEAFF. The CDR3 coding sequence is TGTGCCAGCAGTTACTTAAATGACAGAGGCGGCACTGAAGCTTTCTTT.

The CDR3 sequence: CASSQYHSYEQYF. Here the CDR3 DNA reads TGCGCCAGCAGCCAATACCATTCATACGAGCAGTACTTC. The chain couples TRBV4-1 to TRBJ2-7, with D unresolved. The CDR3 is 13 residues long. The V and J ends lost 2 bases and 4 bases respectively, with 9 bases between them. Germline V gives CDR1 MGHRA, CDR2 YSYEKL.